Below, one TCR beta chain is given with its context. Amplification targeted TCR beta CDR3 regions from RNA transcripts. The HTBI primer set served for first-round RT-PCR of the TCR CDR3. One entry per CDR3 protein, called by TCRdb with MiXCR from the multiplex PCR reads. The table records about 610,000 distinct CDR3 sequences, around 15% of them present only once. Trimming cost V 1 base and J 9 bases; bases outside gene matches: 9. The CDR3 contains 15 residues. Germline CDR1 reads LGHNA; CDR2 reads YSLEER. This entry belongs to a study of T cells in Graves' hyperthyroidism and ophthalmopathy. The rearrangement links TRBV4-3 to TRBJ2-7; TRBD1 matches at 10 bases. This receptor was identified in a woman aged 40 to 50 with Graves' ophthalmopathy. Material: blood. CDR3 region: CASSQVGTGAIVQYF. CDR3 nucleotides: TGCGCCAGCAGCCAAGTAGGGACAGGGGCTATCGTGCAGTACTTC.